Shown below are 9 T cell receptor beta chains from a single sample sequenced in a study of blood T cell repertoires in COVID-19. TCRdb keeps only in-frame clones here, not all; method: immunoSEQ multiplex PCR. The sample consists of 95,000 to 150,000 clones, over 75% of them appearing once. The sample consisted of peripheral blood. Receptor source: a man in his thirties or forties with COVID-19, enrolled during active disease.

J is TRBJ2-7 and V is TRBV7-2; 7 bases agree with TRBD1. CDR1 SGHTA and CDR2 FQGNSA come from the germline V gene. The length of the CDR3 is 17 residues. Germline trimming cut 3 bases from V and 2 bases from J; bases unmatched to any gene: 13. The CDR3 sequence is CASSLFGTAKGTYEQYF. CDR3 in DNA: TGTGCCAGCAGCTTGTTCGGGACAGCAAAGGGAACCTACGAGCAGTACTTC.

V usage is TRBV6-5 and J usage is TRBJ2-2; 7 nucleotides agree with TRBD2. The CDR3 length is 15 residues. CDR1 and CDR2 (germline): MNHEY, SVGAGI. Losses at the gene ends were 2 bases for V and 1 base for J; bases not matched to a gene: 1. CDR3 nucleotide sequence: TGTGCCAGCAGTTACGTAGCGGGGAACACCGGGGAGCTGTTTTTT. It translates to CASSYVAGNTGELFF.

The chain uses TRBV9 and TRBJ2-5, with 12 bases that match TRBD2. In germline, CDR1 is SGDLS, CDR2 YYNGEE. The CDR3 is 15 residues long. Unmatched junction bases numbered 5, after V lost 4 bases and J lost 4 bases. In DNA, the CDR3 is TGTGCCAGCAGCAAAGGACTAGCGGGAATAGAGACCCAGTACTTC. Its translation: CASSKGLAGIETQYF.

CDR3 region: CASSSPGGVSYGYTF. CDR3 DNA: TGTGCCAGCAGTTCTCCCGGGGGGGTAAGCTATGGCTACACCTTC. The chain employs TRBV28 and TRBJ1-2, with a possible D match to TRBD1 (5 bases). CDR1 is MDHEN and CDR2 is SYDVKM in the germline V gene. V was cut by 4 bases and J by 4 bases, with 16 bases left in between. The CDR3 sequence is 15 residues long.

The chain combines TRBV5-3 with TRBJ2-1, with D unclear. TRBV5-3 counts as an open reading frame of uncertain function. Trimming took 1 base from V and 1 from J, leaving 9 bases between them. This CDR3 is built from 15 residues. In nucleotides, the CDR3 is TGTGCCAGAAGCTTGATTATACGGTCCTACAATGAGCAGTTCTTC. Translation: CARSLIIRSYNEQFF.

V usage is TRBV5-8 and J usage is TRBJ1-2, with 7 positions matching TRBD1. The CDR3 runs 13 residues. Trimming took 2 bases from V and 3 from J; bases not matched to a gene: 1. Looked up from germline, CDR1 is SGHTS and CDR2 is YDEGEE. CDR3 amino acids: CASSFQGDYGYTF. The CDR3 coding sequence is TGTGCCAGCAGCTTTCAGGGGGACTATGGCTACACCTTC. Filled out from reference TRBV5-8 and TRBJ1-2, the complete variable domain reads EAGVTQSPTHLIKTRGQQATLRCSPISGHTSVYWYQQALGLGLQFLLWYDEGEERNRGNFPPRFSGRQFPNYSSELNVNALELEDSALYLCASSFQGDYGYTFGSGTRLTVV.

This clone was observed a single time. This sequence joins TRBV19 and TRBJ2-4, with 8 bases aligning to TRBD2. This CDR3 region has 13 residues. V lost 6 bases to trimming and J lost 6 bases; unmatched junction nucleotides: 4. From germline, CDR1 is LNHDA and CDR2 SQIVND (reference sequence). The CDR3 DNA reads TGTGCCAGTAGCCTAACTAGCGGAAACATTCAGTACTTC. This translates into CASSLTSGNIQYF.

The V call is TRBV11-3, the J call TRBJ1-3; the D gene is possibly TRBD1 (6 bases). Per germline, CDR1 SGHNT and CDR2 YENEEA. The CDR3 spans 15 residues. The V end was cut by 5 bases, the J end by 0 bases, with 11 bases between. Here the CDR3 reads CASSRTAGSGNTIYF. CDR3 nucleotide sequence: TGTGCCAGCAGCCGGACAGCCGGCTCTGGAAACACCATATATTTT.

This chain links TRBV11-1 with TRBJ2-1, with 9 positions matching TRBD1. Trimming at V came to 0 bases and at J to 5 bases, leaving 8 bases not matched to a gene. Looked up from germline, CDR1 is SGHAT and CDR2 is FQDESV (reference sequence). The CDR3 runs to 17 residues. The CDR3 DNA follows: TGTGCCAGCAGCTTAGCGCCCGGGACAGGGTCAAACAATGAGCAGTTCTTC. Protein product: CASSLAPGTGSNNEQFF.